Each of the 18 T cell receptor beta chains below was sequenced from the same sample in a study of regulatory and conventional T cells in RAG deficiency (dated by TCRdb to 2015 to 2018). The protocol used for the library was the immunoSEQ multiplex PCR assay. The table comes from immuneACCESS by way of TCRdb, which keeps in-frame sequences with V and J called. Part of the clones is missing from these tables; in studies checked, under half for an unresolved V gene and the rest for unknown reasons. The sample table holds over 45,000 clones, of which around 90% were seen once. Of the sample, 0.51% is held by the ten largest clones. Conventional CD4+ T cells were purified from blood as CD25-low CD127-high cells before genomic DNA extraction. This sample was also put to use in a study of regulatory T cells. As described in the second report: In the multiplex PCR, 52 forward TRBV primers and 13 reverse TRBJ primers were used, and assay-based and computational corrections were applied for amplification bias.

The sequenced material came from CD4+ effector T cells sorted from blood. These receptors were taken from a human donor in good health.

The chain carries TRBV27 and TRBJ2-7, with 10 bases that match TRBD2. J lost 3 bases, V lost 5 bases, and 16 bases had no gene match. Germline lookup yields CDR1 MNHEY and CDR2 SMNVEV (reference sequence). This CDR3 is 18 amino acids long. The CDR3 region is CASSPPVGLAGDYYEQYF. In DNA form, the CDR3 reads TGTGCCAGCAGTCCACCCGTGGGGCTAGCGGGAGACTACTACGAGCAGTACTTC.

V and J are TRBV27 and TRBJ1-1, with D possibly being TRBD1 (6 bases). V was cut by 5 bases and J by 10 bases, with 26 bases left in between. CDR3 length equals 16 residues. Germline V gene sequence: CDR1 MNHEY, CDR2 SMNVEV (reference sequence). Here the CDR3 reads CASSPTVVGAGKGAFF. The CDR3 DNA reads as TGTGCCAGCAGTCCAACCGTTGTGGGGGCAGGAAAGGGAGCTTTCTTT.

The sample holds one count of this clone. V usage is TRBV9 and J usage is TRBJ2-5, with 14 bases matching TRBD2. This CDR3 is built from 16 residues. After removal of 2 bases from V and 5 bases from J, the junction contained 5 bases not matched to a gene. The germline gives CDR1 SGDLS, CDR2 YYNGEE. This CDR3 is CASSVGGLAGVETQYF. DNA of the CDR3: TGTGCCAGCAGCGTCGGGGGACTAGCGGGGGTTGAGACCCAGTACTTC.

This rearrangement joins TRBV30 to TRBJ1-1, with D tentatively TRBD1 (6 bases). CDR1 is GTSNPN and CDR2 is SVGIG in the germline V gene (reference sequence). With 4 bases removed from V and 5 bases from J, the gap between germline ends came to 14 bases. The CDR3 sequence is 13 residues long. CDR3 sequence reads: CAWTLQGFTEAFF. For the CDR3, the DNA is TGTGCCTGGACATTACAGGGATTTACTGAAGCTTTCTTT.

The chain couples TRBV2 to TRBJ2-2, with a tentative D call TRBD1 (5 bases). Trimming took off 6 bases at V and 5 bases at J, with 16 bases between the two ends. CDR3 length: 15 residues. The germline V gene has CDR1 SNHLY and CDR2 FYNNEI. CDR3: CASRDTGARTGELFF. The DNA for the CDR3 is TGTGCCAGCAGAGATACAGGAGCCAGGACCGGGGAGCTGTTTTTT.

The sample holds a few counts of this clone. The rearrangement joins TRBV19 to TRBJ2-1; D may be TRBD1 (6 bases). The CDR3 is 16 residues long. Deletions cut 0 bases from V and 4 bases from J, with 13 bases between. CDR1 is LNHDA and CDR2 is SQIVND in the germline V gene (reference sequence). CDR3 nucleotide sequence: TGTGCCAGTAGTATAGACCGGGGACACATATACAATGAGCAGTTCTTC. As protein: CASSIDRGHIYNEQFF.

DNA for the CDR3: TGTGCCTGGAGAAGGACACAGGGCCTGGATTCACCCCTCCACTTT. This gives the protein CAWRRTQGLDSPLHF. This rearrangement joins TRBV30 to TRBJ1-6, with D possibly TRBD1 on 6 matching bases. The V end lost 3 bases, the J end lost 8 bases, and 17 bases lay between the germline ends. Germline CDR1 and CDR2: GTSNPN and SVGIG (reference sequence). CDR3 length equals 15 residues. The whole variable domain, remainder taken from reference TRBV30 and TRBJ1-6, is SQTIHQWPATLVQPVGSPLSLECTVEGTSNPNLYWYRQAAGRGLQLLFYSVGIGQISSEVPQNLSASRPQDRQFILSSKKLLLSDSGFYLCAWRRTQGLDSPLHFGNGTRLTVT.

V usage is TRBV27 and J usage is TRBJ2-7; 8 bases align to TRBD1. The ends lost 4 bases at V and 7 bases at J; junction bases unmatched: 9. Germline CDR1 MNHEY, CDR2 SMNVEV (reference sequence). The CDR3 length is 14 residues. The DNA for the CDR3 is TGTGCCAGCAGTTCCCCGGGACAGGTGATGGAGCAGTACTTC. Encoded protein: CASSSPGQVMEQYF.

V usage is TRBV6-5 and J usage is TRBJ2-1; D gene ambiguous. The germline CDR1 and CDR2 sequences are MNHEY and SVGAGI. This CDR3 region has 15 residues. V dropped 6 bases and J dropped 0 bases, with 12 bases sitting between them. The CDR3 coding sequence is TGTGCCAGCAGCTTACTATTTAGCTCCTACAATGAGCAGTTCTTC. As protein: CASSLLFSSYNEQFF.

The rearrangement joins TRBV19 to TRBJ2-3; maybe TRBD2 (6 bases). Germline assignment: CDR1 LNHDA and CDR2 SQIVND (reference sequence). Trimming removed 9 bases at V and 2 bases at J, with 15 bases between. The CDR3 is 14 amino acids. CDR3 protein: CASRSGLNTDTQYF. DNA of the CDR3: TGTGCCAGCAGGAGCGGGCTAAACACAGATACGCAGTATTTT.

The V and J genes are TRBV19 and TRBJ2-2, with a possible D match to TRBD1 (5 bases). V shed 8 bases and J shed 0 bases, with 16 bases lying between them. This CDR3 contains 16 residues. The germline CDR1 and CDR2 sequences are LNHDA and SQIVND (reference sequence). DNA of the CDR3: TGTGCCAGTTTGGGGCGTGAGCGTACGAACACCGGGGAGCTGTTTTTT. Translating gives CASLGRERTNTGELFF.

The genes are TRBV19 and TRBJ2-5; TRBD2 matches at 11 bases. With 3 bases clipped from V and 0 bases from J, the junction kept 3 bases outside the gene matches. CDR3 length: 16 residues. Per germline, CDR1 LNHDA and CDR2 SQIVND (reference sequence). CDR3 coding DNA: TGTGCCAGTAGTATCTCTAGCGGGGGGAACCAAGAGACCCAGTACTTC. This gives the protein CASSISSGGNQETQYF.

The rearrangement joins TRBV6-5 to TRBJ1-5; TRBD1 aligns across 7 bases. The V and J ends lost 6 bases and 3 bases, in that order; junction bases with no gene match: 5. This CDR3 is built from 14 residues. The germline CDR1 and CDR2 sequences are MNHEY and SVGAGI. The CDR3 loop reads CASSPGTANQPQHF. The CDR3 DNA follows: TGTGCCAGCAGCCCCGGGACAGCCAATCAGCCCCAGCATTTT.

The CDR3 sequence: CASSSGGSGTEAFF. The DNA for the CDR3 is TGTGCCAGCAGTTCAGGGGGCTCGGGAACTGAAGCTTTCTTT. J is TRBJ1-1 and V is TRBV6-5, with 8 bases lining up with TRBD1. Trimming at V came to 4 bases and at J to 5 bases, leaving 6 bases not matched to a gene. The CDR3 sequence is 14 residues long. Germline V gene sequence: CDR1 MNHEY, CDR2 SVGAGI.

The chain carries TRBV29-1 and TRBJ2-3, with TRBD2 matching over 7 bases. Germline CDR1 SQVTM, CDR2 ANQGSEA. Trimming at V came to 6 bases and at J to 4 bases, leaving 7 bases not matched to a gene. The CDR3 loop spans 13 amino acids. The CDR3 reads CSVQTSRPDTQYF. DNA for the CDR3: TGCAGCGTCCAGACTAGCCGCCCAGATACGCAGTATTTT.

The chain links TRBV5-1 to TRBJ2-7; D is unclear. Germline CDR1 is SGHRS and CDR2 is YFSETQ. The V end was cut by 0 bases, the J end by 4 bases, with 5 bases between. The CDR3 is made up of 12 amino acids. DNA for the CDR3: TGCGCCAGCAGCTTGGAATCTTACGAGCAGTACTTC. Its protein product is CASSLESYEQYF.

Worth noting for this clone: In the same sample, other DNA sequences code for this CDR3. The chain joins TRBV7-9 to TRBJ1-4; a possible D gene is TRBD1 (5 bases). V was clipped by 2 bases and J by 4 bases, with 14 bases between them. In germline, CDR1 is SEHNR, CDR2 FQNEAQ (reference sequence). CDR3 length: 16 residues. This CDR3 is CASSLLGVAFNEKLFF. CDR3 DNA: TGTGCCAGCAGCTTATTAGGGGTAGCCTTTAATGAAAAACTGTTTTTT.

This chain joins TRBV6-5 and TRBJ2-2; TRBD1 aligns across 7 bases. V lost 6 bases to trimming and J lost 4 bases; unmatched junction nucleotides: 2. Germline CDR1 reads MNHEY; CDR2 reads SVGAGI. The CDR3 sequence is 13 residues long. DNA for the CDR3: TGTGCCAGCAGACGGGACAGCACCGGGGAGCTGTTTTTT. Amino acid sequence: CASRRDSTGELFF.